This TCR beta chain appears in the sequencing data of a study of OX40 agonist ivuxolimab in advanced cancers. Findings and limits, study-wide: No determination was made of the antigen specificity of the expanded peripheral T cells.

This clone has more than one count but fewer than ten. Its antigen is unidentified. There are 16 residues in the CDR3. Germline-derived CDR1 and CDR2 are LNHDA and SQIVND (reference sequence). V was cut by 6 bases and J by 2 bases, with 17 bases left in between. Method: immunoSEQ multiplex PCR; TCRdb's copy keeps in-frame clones and lacks some. The repertoire holds 60,000 to 75,000 clones, with 85% to 90% as singletons. The receptor was derived from an adult with an advanced solid tumor such as melanoma, head and neck, liver or kidney cancer. The sequenced sample was CD4+ or CD8+ T cells sorted from blood, obtained in a trial of the OX40 agonist ivuxolimab. This chain links TRBV19 with TRBJ1-5; tentative D call: TRBD1 (5 bases). CDR3 region: CASSTITGAGNQPQHF. CDR3 nucleotide sequence: TGTGCCAGTAGCACCATCACCGGGGCGGGCAATCAGCCCCAGCATTTT.